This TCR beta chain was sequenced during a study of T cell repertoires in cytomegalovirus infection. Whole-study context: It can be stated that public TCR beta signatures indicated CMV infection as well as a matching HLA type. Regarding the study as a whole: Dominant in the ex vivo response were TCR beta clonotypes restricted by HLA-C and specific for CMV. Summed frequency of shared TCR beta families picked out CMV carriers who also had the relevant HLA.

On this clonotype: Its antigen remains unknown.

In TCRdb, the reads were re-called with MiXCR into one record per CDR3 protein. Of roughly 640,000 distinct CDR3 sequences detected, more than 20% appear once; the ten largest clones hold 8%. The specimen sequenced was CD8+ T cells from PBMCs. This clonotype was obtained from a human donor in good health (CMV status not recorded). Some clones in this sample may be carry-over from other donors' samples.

Written as DNA, the CDR3 is TGCGCCAGCAGCCAAGACGGTGCCGGGGTTGAGGAGACCCAGTACTTC. Protein sequence: CASSQDGAGVEETQYF. This sequence joins TRBV4-1 and TRBJ2-5, with a tentative D call TRBD2 (5 bases). Germline lookup yields CDR1 MGHRA and CDR2 YSYEKL. V lost 0 bases and J lost 5, with 16 bases in between. The CDR3 loop spans 16 amino acids.